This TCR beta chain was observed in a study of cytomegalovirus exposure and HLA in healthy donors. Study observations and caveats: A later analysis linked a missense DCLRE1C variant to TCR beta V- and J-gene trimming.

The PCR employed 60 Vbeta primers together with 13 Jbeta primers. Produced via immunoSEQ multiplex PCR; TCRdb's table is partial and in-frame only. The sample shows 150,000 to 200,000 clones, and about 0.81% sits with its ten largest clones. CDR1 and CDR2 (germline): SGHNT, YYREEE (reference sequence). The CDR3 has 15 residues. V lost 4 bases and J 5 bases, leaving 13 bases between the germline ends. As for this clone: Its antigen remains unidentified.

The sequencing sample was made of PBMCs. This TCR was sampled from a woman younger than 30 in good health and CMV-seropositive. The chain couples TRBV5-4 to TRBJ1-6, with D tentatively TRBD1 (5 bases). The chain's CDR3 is CASSLGADDNSPLHF. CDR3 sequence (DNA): TGTGCCAGCAGCCTAGGGGCAGACGATAATTCACCCCTCCACTTT.